This T cell receptor (beta chain) came from a study of blood T cell repertoires in COVID-19. Measured with immunoSEQ multiplex PCR; TCRdb has only the in-frame clones, and not every one. This sample carries about 200,000 clones, about 80% of them seen once, and the ten largest clones take about 6.9%. Germline CDR1 ENHRY, CDR2 SYGVKD. CDR3 length: 15 amino acids. V shed 6 bases and J 3 bases; nucleotides not matched to a gene: 10. This chain joins TRBV10-3 and TRBJ1-1; 7 bases are shared with TRBD1. The TCR sequence derives from a human donor with acute or convalescent COVID-19. The donor label of this sample is uncertain. The sequenced sample consisted of peripheral blood. CDR3 in DNA: TGTGCCATCAGCAAAACCGGACAGGTAGACACTGAAGCTTTCTTT. Amino acid sequence: CAISKTGQVDTEAFF.